A selection of T cell receptor beta chains follows, all from one sample in a study of cytomegalovirus exposure and HLA in healthy donors. Clones were read by immunoSEQ multiplex PCR, and TCRdb kept only the in-frame ones, dropping some. In the table there are under 150,000 clones, 82% of which are singletons. The sequenced sample was PBMCs. Source of these receptors: a male donor in good health and CMV-seropositive. Each CDR3 is given with its conserved first and last residue. The D gene is left open where the match is weak. Where a row states a size, it is once, few, many or the class of an expanded clone; other rows omit it.

abundance	j_gene	d_gene	len	v_gene	CDR3aa	CDR3nt
-	TRBJ1-2	-	13	TRBV28	CAIKGAGNVGYTF	TGTGCCATCAAAGGGGCAGGGAATGTCGGCTACACCTTC
once	TRBJ2-1	-	14	TRBV5-4	CASSLAGSYPEQFF	TGTGCCAGCAGCTTGGCGGGGAGTTACCCTGAGCAGTTCTTC
-	TRBJ2-5	TRBD2	19	TRBV4-1	CASSQEMGLAGGVEETQYF	TGCGCCAGCAGCCAAGAAATGGGACTAGCGGGAGGGGTTGAAGAGACCCAGTACTTC
-	TRBJ2-7	-	14	TRBV7-3	CASSYMGALDEQYF	TGTGCCAGCAGCTATATGGGGGCATTGGACGAGCAGTACTTC
-	TRBJ2-2	-	13	TRBV6-5	CASSSHGAGELFF	TGTGCCAGCAGTTCCCACGGGGCCGGGGAGCTGTTTTTT
-	TRBJ2-3	-	14	TRBV2	CASSLDVPPDTQYF	TGTGCCAGCAGTCTAGACGTCCCTCCAGATACGCAGTATTTT
few	TRBJ1-3	-	15	TRBV4-2	CASSQVGEAGNTIYF	TGTGCCAGCAGCCAAGTTGGGGAGGCTGGAAACACCATATATTTT
-	TRBJ2-1	TRBD1	15	TRBV7-3	CASSSSGTVDNEQFF	TGTGCCAGCAGCTCCTCCGGGACAGTCGACAATGAGCAGTTCTTC
-	TRBJ2-1	TRBD2	17	TRBV10-3	CAISEGAYGGRFYEQFF	TGTGCCATCAGTGAGGGGGCCTACGGCGGGAGATTCTATGAGCAGTTCTTC
few	TRBJ2-2	TRBD1	14	TRBV10-3	CATRTGVDTGELFF	TGTGCCACCCGGACAGGGGTGGACACCGGGGAGCTGTTTTTT
-	TRBJ2-3	-	14	TRBV6-6	CASSYVQPGETQYF	TGTGCCAGCAGTTATGTCCAACCAGGGGAAACGCAGTATTTT
-	TRBJ2-3	TRBD2	19	TRBV19	CASSEIWTSGSFRTDTQYF	TGTGCCAGTAGTGAGATTTGGACTAGCGGGAGCTTTCGCACAGATACGCAGTATTTT
-	TRBJ2-7	-	14	TRBV28	CASSPLSLDYEQYF	TGTGCCAGCAGTCCCCTCTCACTAGATTACGAGCAGTACTTC
-	TRBJ2-7	TRBD2	14	TRBV10-3	CAISDPSGSYEQYF	TGTGCCATCAGTGACCCTAGCGGCTCCTACGAGCAGTACTTC
-	TRBJ2-5	-	14	TRBV5-1	CASSLGHMNAEQYF	TGCGCCAGCAGCTTGGGACATATGAATGCAGAGCAGTACTTC
-	TRBJ1-6	TRBD1	14	TRBV25-1	CASSDSGGTAPLHF	TGTGCCAGCAGTGATTCAGGGGGCACGGCACCCCTCCACTTT
-	TRBJ2-5	-	13	TRBV27	CASSRSPSQTQYF	TGTGCCAGCAGCCGGTCCCCCTCGCAGACCCAGTACTTC
-	TRBJ2-1	TRBD2	16	TRBV7-9	CASSPPGLAGVDEQFF	TGTGCCAGCAGCCCTCCGGGACTAGCGGGAGTCGATGAGCAGTTCTTC
once	TRBJ2-7	TRBD1	13	TRBV29-1	CSVVGTGNYEQYF	TGCAGCGTTGTTGGGACAGGGAATTACGAGCAGTACTTC
-	TRBJ2-7	-	14	TRBV6-6	CASSPEGGPYEQYF	TGTGCCAGCAGTCCCGAAGGGGGTCCCTACGAGCAGTACTTC
few	TRBJ1-1	-	12	TRBV10-3	CAIRQANTEAFF	TGTGCCATCCGACAGGCGAACACTGAAGCTTTCTTT
-	TRBJ2-7	-	14	TRBV6-5	CASSYDREAYEQYF	TGTGCCAGCAGTTACGACAGAGAAGCCTACGAGCAGTACTTC
-	TRBJ2-1	-	15	TRBV5-6	CASSLRLDSYNEQFF	TGTGCCAGCAGCTTGAGACTAGATAGCTACAATGAGCAGTTCTTC
-	TRBJ2-4	-	16	TRBV6-1	CASSEALTRPKNSQYF	TGTGCCAGCAGTGAAGCGCTGACACGGCCCAAAAACAGTCAGTACTTC
-	TRBJ2-2	TRBD2	16	TRBV15	CATSGGLGGGTGELFF	TGTGCCACCAGCGGAGGACTAGGAGGAGGCACCGGGGAGCTGTTTTTT
-	TRBJ2-1	TRBD2	18	TRBV13	CASSLGPILAGGYNEQFF	TGTGCCAGCAGCCTAGGCCCCATTTTAGCGGGCGGATACAATGAGCAGTTCTTC
-	TRBJ2-3	TRBD2	14	TRBV30	CAWSGRARTDTQYF	TGTGCCTGGAGCGGGAGGGCTCGCACAGATACGCAGTATTTT
-	TRBJ2-1	-	13	TRBV11-2	CASSPRRSGEQFF	TGTGCCAGCAGCCCCAGAAGGTCCGGGGAGCAGTTCTTC
once	TRBJ2-1	-	13	TRBV25-1	CASRVRAGYEQFF	TGTGCCAGCAGGGTTCGGGCGGGATATGAGCAGTTCTTC
-	TRBJ2-1	-	12	TRBV30	CAWSATLSKQFF	TGTGCCTGGAGTGCAACCCTAAGCAAACAGTTCTTC
-	TRBJ2-5	-	16	TRBV19	CASRLAGGEGLETQYF	TGTGCCAGTAGGCTGGCGGGCGGCGAGGGATTGGAGACCCAGTACTTC
-	TRBJ2-7	-	15	TRBV7-2	CASSFYSGEEAQQYF	TGTGCCAGCAGCTTTTATAGCGGAGAGGAGGCCCAGCAGTACTTC
-	TRBJ2-2	TRBD2	15	TRBV27	CASTRLAEDTGELFF	TGTGCCAGCACCAGACTAGCGGAGGACACCGGGGAGCTGTTTTTT
-	TRBJ2-1	TRBD2	15	TRBV19	CASGPGTSGSSEQFF	TGTGCCAGTGGGCCTGGGACTAGCGGGAGTAGTGAGCAGTTCTTC
-	TRBJ2-4	-	16	TRBV7-2	CASSPQGRLAKNIQYF	TGTGCCAGCAGCCCCCAGGGCAGATTAGCCAAAAACATTCAGTACTTC
-	TRBJ2-5	-	14	TRBV4-3	CASSPWGETGTQYF	TGCGCCAGCAGCCCTTGGGGGGAGACGGGGACCCAGTACTTC
few	TRBJ2-3	-	16	TRBV7-2	CASSLQGSGSTDTQYF	TGTGCCAGCAGCTTACAGGGGTCGGGTAGCACAGATACGCAGTATTTT
-	TRBJ2-1	-	13	TRBV27	CASKEFSYNEQFF	TGTGCCAGCAAGGAGTTCTCCTACAATGAGCAGTTCTTC
-	TRBJ2-3	-	14	TRBV7-7	CASSLAGLADTQYF	TGTGCTAGCAGCTTGGCGGGTCTCGCAGATACGCAGTATTTT
few	TRBJ2-7	TRBD1	13	TRBV27	CASSIGQGYEQYF	TGTGCCAGCAGCATTGGACAGGGATACGAGCAGTACTTC
-	TRBJ2-5	-	11	TRBV6-5	CASRLGETQYF	TGTGCCAGTCGACTTGGGGAGACCCAGTACTTC
-	TRBJ1-5	-	15	TRBV28	CASTLRPTGNQPQHF	TGTGCCAGCACCCTGAGGCCCACAGGGAATCAGCCCCAGCATTTT
-	TRBJ2-3	-	13	TRBV7-3	CASSPTSTDTQYF	TGTGCCAGCAGCCCGACTAGCACAGATACGCAGTATTTT
-	TRBJ2-4	-	14	TRBV28	CASTTSGTKNIQYF	TGTGCCAGCACAACATCCGGGACAAAAAACATTCAGTACTTC
-	TRBJ2-3	-	14	TRBV4-2	CASSQDSGSDTQYF	TGTGCCAGCAGCCAAGATTCAGGGTCAGATACGCAGTATTTT
-	TRBJ2-5	-	14	TRBV6-5	CASRAGNLVETQYF	TGTGCCAGCAGAGCAGGGAATTTGGTTGAGACCCAGTACTTC
-	TRBJ1-1	TRBD1	12	TRBV28	CASSPDQGVHFF	TGTGCCAGCAGTCCCGATCAGGGGGTGCATTTCTTT
-	TRBJ2-1	TRBD2	14	TRBV29-1	CSVALSGSWDEQFF	TGCAGCGTTGCTCTGAGCGGGAGTTGGGATGAGCAGTTCTTC
-	TRBJ1-1	TRBD1	13	TRBV6-5	CASSPRTGGLAFF	TGTGCCAGCAGTCCCAGGACAGGGGGCTTAGCTTTCTTT
-	TRBJ1-3	-	15	TRBV19	CASSILPGSGDTIYF	TGTGCCAGTAGTATTCTTCCAGGGTCTGGAGACACCATATATTTT
-	TRBJ2-7	-	16	TRBV27	CASSDYQRTLSYEQYF	TGTGCCAGCAGCGACTACCAAAGGACCTTAAGCTACGAGCAGTACTTC
-	TRBJ1-3	-	14	TRBV9	CASNPATGGNTIYF	TGTGCCAGCAACCCCGCGACAGGTGGAAACACCATATATTTT
-	TRBJ1-4	-	12	TRBV18	CASSRQNEKLFF	TGTGCCAGCTCACGGCAGAATGAAAAACTGTTTTTT
once	TRBJ2-7	-	16	TRBV5-4	CASSLPTGTVGREQYF	TGTGCCAGCAGCTTACCGACCGGGACTGTCGGGCGCGAGCAGTACTTC
-	TRBJ2-5	-	12	TRBV6-5	CASSPGSKTQYF	TGTGCCAGCAGTCCCGGGAGCAAGACCCAGTACTTC
once	TRBJ2-5	-	15	TRBV1	CTSGTENPPQETQYF	TGCACCAGCGGCACAGAGAACCCCCCACAAGAGACCCAGTACTTC
-	TRBJ2-5	TRBD2	15	TRBV7-9	CASSLRLAGQETQYF	TGTGCCAGCAGCTTACGACTAGCGGGGCAAGAGACCCAGTACTTC
-	TRBJ2-3	-	11	TRBV5-3	CAKGVEDTQYF	TGTGCCAAGGGGGTAGAAGATACGCAGTATTTT
-	TRBJ2-7	-	17	TRBV5-4	CASSQTEAAYPDDEQYF	TGTGCCAGCAGCCAGACCGAAGCGGCCTACCCGGATGACGAGCAGTACTTC
-	TRBJ2-1	TRBD2	15	TRBV4-3	CASSPGRTSYNEQFF	TGCGCCAGCAGCCCCGGGAGGACCTCCTACAATGAGCAGTTCTTC